The next 29 T cell receptor beta chains were all read from a single sample in a study of OX40 agonist ivuxolimab in advanced cancers. TCRdb's copy holds only in-frame clones and misses some; the assay was immunoSEQ multiplex PCR. The data hold around 50,000 clones, with nearly 90% observed a single time. This sample comprised CD4+ or CD8+ T cells sorted from blood, obtained in a trial of the OX40 agonist ivuxolimab. The receptors derive from an adult with an advanced solid tumor such as melanoma, head and neck, liver or kidney cancer.

Only one count was recorded for this clone. V gene TRBV5-8 combines with J gene TRBJ2-2; 7 positions agree with TRBD1. The CDR3 totals 15 residues. Looked up from germline, CDR1 is SGHTS and CDR2 is YDEGEE. The V and J ends lost 3 bases and 3 bases, in that order; junction bases with no gene match: 5. The CDR3 protein is CASSSQGDYTGELFF. The CDR3 DNA reads TGTGCCAGCAGCTCGCAGGGGGATTACACCGGGGAGCTGTTTTTT.

In DNA, the CDR3 is TGTGCCAGCAGGGGACTAGCGGGAGGGGGTTACGAGCAGTACTTC. Protein sequence: CASRGLAGGGYEQYF. The chain is built from TRBV2 and TRBJ2-7, with 16 bases matching TRBD2. V trimming: 6 bases; J trimming: 4 bases; junction bases outside the gene matches: 3. The CDR3 loop spans 15 amino acids. Germline lookup yields CDR1 SNHLY and CDR2 FYNNEI.

This chain connects TRBV9 to TRBJ2-3; 7 bases line up with TRBD2. The V and J ends lost 3 bases and 6 bases, in that order; junction bases with no gene match: 16. Germline CDR1 SGDLS, CDR2 YYNGEE. The CDR3 runs to 17 residues. In nucleotides, the CDR3 is TGTGCCAGCAGCGCGAGAACGATCGGGGGGTGGGAGGATACGCAGTATTTT. Translation: CASSARTIGGWEDTQYF.

This clone appeared a single time. V gene TRBV10-3 combines with J gene TRBJ2-5; D is undetermined. Trimming pared 6 bases from V and 3 bases from J, leaving 5 bases between. The CDR3 runs to 11 residues. Germline V lookup: CDR1 ENHRY, CDR2 SYGVKD. Written as DNA, the CDR3 is TGTGCCATCAGCAGCGAAGAGACCCAGTACTTC. Translating it yields CAISSEETQYF.

This rearrangement joins TRBV5-1 to TRBJ2-1, with D possibly TRBD2 on 5 matching bases. In germline, CDR1 is SGHRS, CDR2 YFSETQ. The CDR3 extends over 15 amino acids. V gave up 1 base and J gave up 4 bases, with 12 bases separating them. The CDR3 bases are TGCGCCAGCAGCTTGTTCGGACTTGATTACAATGAGCAGTTCTTC. Translating it yields CASSLFGLDYNEQFF.

The rearrangement joins TRBV2 to TRBJ2-1; 12 bases line up with TRBD2. This CDR3 is built from 17 residues. Germline trimming cut 6 bases from V and 6 bases from J; bases unmatched to any gene: 12. Germline V CDR1 and CDR2: SNHLY, FYNNEI. The CDR3 DNA sequence: TGTGCCAGCAGGATGGGATCGGGACTAGCGGGCCGCAATGAGCAGTTCTTC. Translation gives CASRMGSGLAGRNEQFF.

The chain couples TRBV29-1 to TRBJ2-1, with 9 positions matching TRBD2. Germline CDR1 is SQVTM and CDR2 is ANQGSEA. This CDR3 is 14 amino acids long. The V and J ends lost 5 bases and 8 bases, in that order; junction bases with no gene match: 10. CDR3 residues: CSVKVAGADYEQFF. The CDR3 bases are TGCAGCGTTAAGGTAGCGGGAGCGGATTATGAGCAGTTCTTC.

This clone was seen once. V gene TRBV19 combines with J gene TRBJ2-5, with TRBD2 matching over 7 bases. Germline trimming cut 5 bases from V and 2 bases from J; bases unmatched to any gene: 5. In germline, CDR1 is LNHDA, CDR2 SQIVND (reference sequence). The CDR3 is 14 amino acids. The chain's CDR3 is CASSYGGVQETQYF. The CDR3 nucleotides read TGTGCCAGTAGTTATGGGGGGGTACAAGAGACCCAGTACTTC.

This clone was recorded only once. The V and J genes are TRBV6-6 and TRBJ2-7, with 11 bases lining up with TRBD2. Germline assignment: CDR1 MNHNY and CDR2 SVGAGI (reference sequence). The CDR3 is 16 residues long. V shed 2 bases, J shed 4 bases, and the junction held 7 bases outside the gene matches. Here the CDR3 DNA reads TGTGCCAGCAGTTACGCAATAGCGGGAGGGACTTACGAGCAGTACTTC. As protein: CASSYAIAGGTYEQYF.

The chain employs TRBV19 and TRBJ2-7, with 7 positions matching TRBD2. Per germline, CDR1 LNHDA and CDR2 SQIVND (reference sequence). This CDR3 contains 16 residues. V was pared by 5 bases and J by 3 bases, with 13 bases of the junction left unmatched. Here the CDR3 DNA reads TGTGCCAGTAGTCTAATTGGGGCTAGCGGAGACTACGAGCAGTACTTC. It translates to CASSLIGASGDYEQYF.

The V and J genes are TRBV6-5 and TRBJ1-5; possible D gene TRBD1, 5 bases. The germline V gene encodes CDR1 MNHEY and CDR2 SVGAGI. The CDR3 contains 14 residues. V shed 5 bases and J shed 1 base, with 9 bases lying between them. The CDR3 spells CASSPGTSNQPQHF. The CDR3 coding sequence is TGTGCCAGCAGTCCGGGGACCAGCAATCAGCCCCAGCATTTT.

The rearrangement joins TRBV11-3 to TRBJ2-1; possible D gene TRBD2, 7 bases. From germline, CDR1 is SGHNT and CDR2 YENEEA. Trimming cost V 3 bases and J 2 bases, with 11 bases left between them. The CDR3 runs to 15 residues. Here the CDR3 DNA reads TGTGCCAGCAGCTTCCGGGGGGCCGCCTACAATGAGCAGTTCTTC. As protein: CASSFRGAAYNEQFF.

The chain combines TRBV28 with TRBJ2-7; no clear D gene. Germline CDR1 MDHEN, CDR2 SYDVKM. The CDR3 extends over 12 amino acids. The V end was cut by 5 bases, the J end by 2 bases, with 7 bases between. DNA for the CDR3: TGTGCCAGCAGTACTCCCCCCTACGAGCAGTACTTC. It specifies CASSTPPYEQYF.

The gene calls are TRBV30 and TRBJ2-1; TRBD1 matches at 9 bases. The germline CDR1 and CDR2 sequences are GTSNPN and SVGIG (reference sequence). The CDR3 contains 14 residues. The trim removed 0 bases at V and 7 bases at J, leaving 4 bases unmatched. CDR3 nucleotides: TGTGCCTGGAGTGTACAGGGGGCGCGTAATGAGCAGTTCTTC. Translated: CAWSVQGARNEQFF.

The V call is TRBV6-6, the J call TRBJ1-1; 7 positions match TRBD1. Germline V gene lookup returns CDR1 MNHNY and CDR2 SVGAGI (reference sequence). The V and J ends lost 1 base and 1 base, in that order; junction bases with no gene match: 3. The CDR3 runs 15 residues. The chain's CDR3 is CASSYFRTGNTEAFF. As DNA, the CDR3 is TGTGCCAGCAGTTACTTTCGGACAGGGAACACTGAAGCTTTCTTT.

The gene calls are TRBV2 and TRBJ1-1, with D perhaps TRBD1 (6 bases). The germline V gene encodes CDR1 SNHLY and CDR2 FYNNEI. This CDR3 spans 13 amino acids. V was clipped by 4 bases and J by 4 bases, with 10 bases between them. CDR3 sequence: CASSVGGITEAFF. CDR3 nucleotide sequence: TGTGCCAGCAGTGTAGGGGGAATCACTGAAGCTTTCTTT.

This clone was counted once. The chain carries TRBV7-9 and TRBJ1-4, with D unclear. The V end was cut by 2 bases, the J end by 4 bases, with 11 bases between. CDR1 and CDR2 (germline): SEHNR, FQNEAQ (reference sequence). The CDR3 is 15 amino acids. The CDR3 here is CASSLKFSDNEKLFF. The DNA of the CDR3 is TGTGCCAGCAGCTTAAAGTTCAGCGATAATGAAAAACTGTTTTTT. The entire variable domain, with the rest obtained from reference TRBV7-9 and TRBJ1-4, is as follows: DTGVSQNPRHKITKRGQNVTFRCDPISEHNRLYWYRQTLGQGPEFLTYFQNEAQLEKSRLLSDRFSAERPKGSFSTLEIQRTEQGDSAMYLCASSLKFSDNEKLFFGSGTQLSVL.

This chain uses TRBV7-2 with TRBJ1-2; weak D call: TRBD1 (5 bases). The CDR3 length is 13 residues. The V gene lost 5 bases and the J gene lost 2 bases, with 9 bases spanning the gap. Germline loops: CDR1 SGHTA, CDR2 FQGNSA. This chain's CDR3 is CASSTTVNYGYTF. CDR3 nucleotide sequence: TGTGCCAGCAGCACGACAGTAAACTATGGCTACACCTTC.

The genes are TRBV19 and TRBJ2-2; TRBD2 aligns across 9 bases. The CDR3 length is 15 residues. Trimming removed 5 bases from V and 2 bases from J; junction bases left unmatched: 3. CDR1 LNHDA and CDR2 SQIVND come from the germline V gene (reference sequence). CDR3 nucleotide sequence: TGTGCCAGTAGTCAGACTAGCGGTAACACCGGGGAGCTGTTTTTT. This translates into CASSQTSGNTGELFF.

The chain carries TRBV7-9 and TRBJ1-4; 8 bases match TRBD1. Germline V gives CDR1 SEHNR, CDR2 FQNEAQ (reference sequence). CDR3 length equals 15 residues. J lost 3 bases, V lost 5 bases, and 5 bases had no gene match. The CDR3 protein is CASSPTGGANEKLFF. The CDR3 nucleotides are TGTGCCAGCAGCCCAACAGGGGGAGCTAATGAAAAACTGTTTTTT. Filled out from reference TRBV7-9 and TRBJ1-4, the complete variable domain reads DTGVSQNPRHKITKRGQNVTFRCDPISEHNRLYWYRQTLGQGPEFLTYFQNEAQLEKSRLLSDRFSAERPKGSFSTLEIQRTEQGDSAMYLCASSPTGGANEKLFFGSGTQLSVL.

The V gene is TRBV6-5, the J gene TRBJ1-3; possibly TRBD1 for D (6 bases). V was shortened by 0 bases and J by 2 bases, with 11 bases between the two germline ends. CDR3 size: 16 residues. Per the germline V gene, CDR1 is MNHEY and CDR2 is SVGAGI. Written as DNA, the CDR3 is TGTGCCAGCAGTTACTCCGGGGGGGCGGCTGGAAACACCATATATTTT. Amino acids: CASSYSGGAAGNTIYF.

The V call is TRBV19, the J call TRBJ2-7; the D is unclear. The CDR3 totals 13 residues. CDR1 is LNHDA, CDR2 SQIVND, per germline (reference sequence). The germline V and J ends were trimmed by 4 bases and 2 bases, with 9 bases remaining between them. Here the CDR3 DNA reads TGTGCCAGTAGTAGGAATTATCCCTACGAGCAGTACTTC. This codes for CASSRNYPYEQYF.

Points on this clone: The limits of the CDR3 on the DNA are not certain, so only TCRdb's listed CDR3 is given. The chain employs TRBV5-4 and TRBJ2-7; TRBD1, the D gene given by the table, was not confirmed from the DNA. The CDR3 region is 14 residues in length, termini included. From germline, CDR1 is SGHNT and CDR2 YYREEE (reference sequence). This CDR3 is CASSLGSVGTGTHF.

The genes are TRBV19 and TRBJ2-7; D may correspond to TRBD1 or TRBD2 (5 bases each). In germline, CDR1 is LNHDA, CDR2 SQIVND (reference sequence). The CDR3 extends over 13 amino acids. V lost 5 bases and J lost 7, with 15 bases in between. DNA for the CDR3: TGTGCCAGTAGTGGGGACGCCAGGGCAGAGCAGTACTTC. Translation: CASSGDARAEQYF.

For the CDR3, the DNA is TGCAGCGTTTCCGGGACAGGTTTGGCCGGGGAGCTGTTTTTT. This sequence encodes CSVSGTGLAGELFF. The chain recombines TRBV29-1 with TRBJ2-2; TRBD1 matches 8 bases. Looked up from germline, CDR1 is SQVTM and CDR2 is ANQGSEA. This CDR3 has 14 residues. V lost 5 bases and J lost 6; bases outside the gene matches: 8.

The rearrangement joins TRBV19 to TRBJ1-1; no clear D. This CDR3 has 10 residues. V lost 11 bases and J lost 1, with 5 bases in between. Per the germline V gene, CDR1 is LNHDA and CDR2 is SQIVND (reference sequence). The CDR3 bases are TGTGCCCGCGGGAACACTGAAGCTTTCTTT. This gives the protein CARGNTEAFF.

This rearrangement joins TRBV21-1 to TRBJ2-2; TRBD1 is the table's D call and was not checked against the DNA. TRBV21-1 has pseudogene status. The CDR3 length is 19 residues. CDR3 DNA: TGTGCCAGCAGCATCGGGACAGGGATTGAGAGGGGAATGACCGGGGAGCTGTTTTTT. Protein: CASSIGTGIERGMTGELFF.

In DNA, the CDR3 is TGCGCCAGCAGCTTGGAGGGGGCCCAAGTAACCACTGAAGCTTTCTTT. As protein: CASSLEGAQVTTEAFF. The chain has TRBV5-1 and TRBJ1-1; TRBD1 agrees at 7 bases. Unmatched junction bases numbered 9, after V lost 0 bases and J lost 4 bases. Germline CDR1 is SGHRS and CDR2 is YFSETQ. The CDR3 extends over 16 amino acids.

The J gene is TRBJ2-7, the V gene TRBV7-2; TRBD1 matches 9 bases. With V trimmed by 5 bases and J by 4 bases, 9 bases remained unmatched. The germline V gene encodes CDR1 SGHTA and CDR2 FQGNSA. CDR3 length: 15 residues. The CDR3 DNA reads as TGTGCCAGCAGCCCAACCGGGACAGGGACATACGAGCAGTACTTC. Translated: CASSPTGTGTYEQYF. Based on the CDR3 plus reference TRBV7-2 and TRBJ2-7, the full variable domain is GAGVSQSPSNKVTEKGKDVELRCDPISGHTALYWYRQSLGQGLEFLIYFQGNSAPDKSGLPSDRFSAERTGGSVSTLTIQRTQQEDSAVYLCASSPTGTGTYEQYFGPGTRLTVT.